These 2 T cell receptor beta chains share one sample of origin, sequenced in a study of blood T cell repertoires in COVID-19. Repertoires were generated with immunoSEQ multiplex PCR, while TCRdb's copy carries only in-frame clones and drops some. The data hold under 45,000 clones, with around 80% observed a single time. The sequenced sample was peripheral blood. The source of these receptors is a man aged 60-69 years with acute or convalescent COVID-19.

In its sample, this clone was seen many times. The rearrangement uses TRBV13 and TRBJ2-1; 10 bases are a match to TRBD2. J was trimmed by 3 bases and V by 3 bases; bases with no gene match: 8. Germline CDR1 is PRHDT and CDR2 is FYEKMQ (reference sequence). This CDR3 is built from 17 residues. CDR3 DNA sequence: TGTGCCAGCAGCTTCCTACTAGCGGGAAAGGACTACAATGAGCAGTTCTTC. Translated, it gives CASSFLLAGKDYNEQFF.

The gene calls are TRBV27 and TRBJ1-5; no firm D call. CDR1 MNHEY and CDR2 SMNVEV come from the germline V gene (reference sequence). V lost 0 bases and J lost 3, with 3 bases in between. The CDR3 runs to 13 residues. The CDR3: CASSLSANQPQHF. In DNA form, the CDR3 reads TGTGCCAGCAGTTTATCGGCCAATCAGCCCCAGCATTTT.